This T cell receptor (beta chain) was profiled in a study of cytomegalovirus exposure and HLA in healthy donors. Primers included in the PCR were 60 Vbeta and 13 Jbeta primers. The table came from immunoSEQ multiplex PCR; TCRdb's copy has only in-frame clones and leaves some out. Of around 110,000 clones detected, around 81% appear once; the ten largest clones hold 3% to 5%. This clone was detected a few times. The sequence derives from a woman aged 25 to 45 in good health and CMV-seronegative. Input material: PBMCs.

CDR3 sequence reads: CASDEGVNGGWNYNEQFF. In nucleotides, the CDR3 is TGTGCCAGCGACGAAGGGGTGAACGGCGGCTGGAACTACAATGAGCAGTTCTTC. The chain joins TRBV5-5 to TRBJ2-1; D is perhaps TRBD1 (5 bases). V shed 7 bases and J shed 3 bases, with 26 bases lying between them. The CDR3 runs 18 residues. CDR1 is SGHKS and CDR2 is YYEKEE in the germline V gene (reference sequence).